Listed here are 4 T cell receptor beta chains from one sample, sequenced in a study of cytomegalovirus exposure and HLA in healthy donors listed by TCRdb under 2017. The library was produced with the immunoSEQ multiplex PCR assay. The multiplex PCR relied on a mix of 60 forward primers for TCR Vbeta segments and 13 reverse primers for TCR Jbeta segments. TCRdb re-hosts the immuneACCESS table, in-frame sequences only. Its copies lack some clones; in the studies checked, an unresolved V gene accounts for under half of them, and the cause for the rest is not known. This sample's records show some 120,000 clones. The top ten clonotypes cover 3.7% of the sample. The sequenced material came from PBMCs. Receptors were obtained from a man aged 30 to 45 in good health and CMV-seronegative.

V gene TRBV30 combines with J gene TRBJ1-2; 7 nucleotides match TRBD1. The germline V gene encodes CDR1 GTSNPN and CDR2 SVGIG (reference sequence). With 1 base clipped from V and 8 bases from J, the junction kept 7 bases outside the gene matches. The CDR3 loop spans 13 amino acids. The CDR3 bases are TGTGCCTGGAGTGACGACAGGGCTGGCGGCTACACCTTC. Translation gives CAWSDDRAGGYTF.

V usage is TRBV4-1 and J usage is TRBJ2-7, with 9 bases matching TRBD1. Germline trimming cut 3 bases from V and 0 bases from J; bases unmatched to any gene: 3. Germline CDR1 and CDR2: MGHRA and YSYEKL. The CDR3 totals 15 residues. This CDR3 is CASSHPGQGSYEQYF. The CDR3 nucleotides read TGCGCCAGCAGCCACCCGGGACAGGGCTCCTACGAGCAGTACTTC.

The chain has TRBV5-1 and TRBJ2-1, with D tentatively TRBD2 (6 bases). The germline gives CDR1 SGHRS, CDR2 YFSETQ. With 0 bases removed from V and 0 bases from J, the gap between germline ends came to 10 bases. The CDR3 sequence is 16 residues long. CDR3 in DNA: TGCGCCAGCAGCTTGGTAGTAGCGGCCTCCTACAATGAGCAGTTCTTC. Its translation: CASSLVVAASYNEQFF.

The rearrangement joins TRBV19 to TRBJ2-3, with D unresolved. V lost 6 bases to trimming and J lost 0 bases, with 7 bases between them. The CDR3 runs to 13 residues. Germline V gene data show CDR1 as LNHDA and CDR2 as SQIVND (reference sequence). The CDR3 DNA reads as TGTGCCAGTAGGGCACCGAGCACAGATACGCAGTATTTT. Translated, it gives CASRAPSTDTQYF.